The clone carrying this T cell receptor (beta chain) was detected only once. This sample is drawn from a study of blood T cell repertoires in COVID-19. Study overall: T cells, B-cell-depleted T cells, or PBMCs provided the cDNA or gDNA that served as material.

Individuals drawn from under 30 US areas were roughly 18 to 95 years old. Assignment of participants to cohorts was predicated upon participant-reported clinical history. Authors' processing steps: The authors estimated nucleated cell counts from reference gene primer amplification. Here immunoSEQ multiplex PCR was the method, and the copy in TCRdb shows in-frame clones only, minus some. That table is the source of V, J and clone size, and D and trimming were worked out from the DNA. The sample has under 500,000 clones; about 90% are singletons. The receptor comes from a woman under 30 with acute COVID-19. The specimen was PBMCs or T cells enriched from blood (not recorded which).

The CDR3: CATSVAGGLNTGELFF. The CDR3 DNA reads as TGTGCCACCAGTGTAGCGGGAGGCTTGAACACCGGGGAGCTGTTTTTT. This rearrangement joins TRBV24-1 to TRBJ2-2; 10 bases align to TRBD2. V was clipped by 5 bases and J by 1 base; unmatched bases: 3. Per germline, CDR1 KGHDR and CDR2 SFDVKD. This CDR3 comprises 16 residues.